The 19 T cell receptor beta chains in this list originate from one sample, sequenced in a study of T cell responses to AZD1222 COVID-19 vaccine. Produced via immunoSEQ multiplex PCR; TCRdb's table is partial and in-frame only. The sample comprises 50,000 to 70,000 clones, more than 80% of which are singletons, and approximately 20% rests with the top ten. Sequencing used peripheral blood, obtained on day 0 of MenACWY control vaccination. These receptor sequences come from an adult in good health.

The V and J genes are TRBV7-2 and TRBJ2-2; D possibly matches TRBD1 or TRBD2 (5 bases each). Trimming cost V 7 bases and J 4 bases, with 22 bases left between them. Germline V CDR1 and CDR2: SGHTA, FQGNSA. The CDR3 is made up of 17 amino acids. CDR3 loop: CASTLRRGTSGTGELFF. The CDR3 nucleotides are TGTGCCAGCACCCTCAGACGTGGGACCTCGGGCACCGGGGAGCTGTTTTTT.

The chain uses TRBV12-5 and TRBJ2-5; 8 bases map to TRBD2. The V gene end was trimmed by 8 bases and the J gene end by 5 bases; junction bases not matched to a gene: 7. Germline CDR1 reads LGHNT; CDR2 reads FRNRAP. This CDR3 has 13 amino acids. The CDR3 here is CASMAGGAETQYF. The DNA of the CDR3 is TGTGCTAGTATGGCGGGAGGAGCTGAGACCCAGTACTTC. Full variable domain (rest looked up from reference TRBV12-5 and TRBJ2-5): DARVTQTPRHKVTEMGQEVTMRCQPILGHNTVFWYRQTMMQGLELLAYFRNRAPLDDSGMPKDRFSAEMPDATLATLKIQPSEPRDSAVYFCASMAGGAETQYFGPGTRLLVL.

This clone has a single count. The chain has TRBV11-2 and TRBJ2-2, with 8 bases identical to TRBD2. The CDR3 contains 15 residues. The germline V gene has CDR1 SGHAT and CDR2 FQNNGV. V lost 5 bases, J lost 7 bases, and 9 bases stayed unmatched. Here the CDR3 reads CASSVSGIPDGELFF. In DNA, the CDR3 is TGTGCCAGCAGCGTTAGCGGGATCCCTGACGGGGAGCTGTTTTTT.

The V call is TRBV11-2, the J call TRBJ2-1, with a possible D match to TRBD1 (6 bases). The V end lost 7 bases, the J end lost 4 bases, and 14 bases lay between the germline ends. The CDR3 has 14 residues. Germline loops: CDR1 SGHAT, CDR2 FQNNGV. As DNA, the CDR3 is TGTGCCAGCACAAATCCGGGACAATACAATGAGCAGTTCTTC. Its translation is CASTNPGQYNEQFF.

The chain combines TRBV5-4 with TRBJ1-5; D remains ambiguous. Deletions cut 1 base from V and 2 bases from J, with 10 bases between. The CDR3 contains 15 residues. Germline V CDR1 and CDR2: SGHNT, YYREEE (reference sequence). The CDR3 reads CASSLFPGGNQPQHF. The CDR3 DNA reads TGTGCCAGCAGCTTGTTCCCTGGGGGCAATCAGCCCCAGCATTTT.

This chain links TRBV6-2 or TRBV6-3 with TRBJ2-7; 8 nucleotides match TRBD1. This CDR3 has 17 residues. The ends lost 0 bases at V and 1 base at J; junction bases unmatched: 8. Germline CDR1 is MNHEY and CDR2 is SVGEGT. The CDR3 coding sequence is TGTGCCAGCAGTTACTCCCCAGGGGGCGCCCGGTCCTACGAGCAGTACTTC. As protein: CASSYSPGGARSYEQYF.

The chain combines TRBV7-6 with TRBJ2-1; TRBD1 or TRBD2 may be the D gene (6 bases each). Germline lookup yields CDR1 SGHVS and CDR2 FNYEAQ. There are 16 residues in the CDR3. V shed 2 bases and J shed 5 bases, with 16 bases lying between them. CDR3: CASSLSGASKNNEQFF. The DNA for the CDR3 is TGTGCCAGCAGCTTATCGGGGGCCTCCAAAAACAATGAGCAGTTCTTC.

The chain couples TRBV5-1 to TRBJ2-5; the D is unclear. V was cut by 4 bases and J by 0 bases, with 4 bases left in between. Germline V gene data show CDR1 as SGHRS and CDR2 as YFSETQ. This CDR3 spans 12 amino acids. Written as DNA, the CDR3 is TGCGCCAGCAGCCCGGACCAAGAGACCCAGTACTTC. Encoded protein: CASSPDQETQYF.

The V gene is TRBV6-5, the J gene TRBJ1-6; TRBD1 agrees at 9 bases. This CDR3 is 15 amino acids long. Germline V lookup: CDR1 MNHEY, CDR2 SVGAGI. V lost 8 bases to trimming and J lost 7 bases; unmatched junction nucleotides: 9. The CDR3 region has the DNA TGTGCCAGCCGAGGGGACAGGGCTGAAAATTCACCCCTCCACTTT. Protein: CASRGDRAENSPLHF.

The genes are TRBV6-6 and TRBJ2-1, with 7 bases fitting TRBD2. V was clipped by 2 bases and J by 10 bases; unmatched bases: 2. Germline V gene sequence: CDR1 MNHNY, CDR2 SVGAGI (reference sequence). CDR3 size: 12 residues. The CDR3 loop reads CASSYERGEQFF. The CDR3 DNA is TGTGCCAGCAGTTACGAGCGGGGCGAGCAGTTCTTC.

The CDR3 spells CAWRPSSYEQYF. DNA of the CDR3: TGTGCCTGGAGGCCGAGCTCCTACGAGCAGTACTTC. The rearrangement joins TRBV30 to TRBJ2-7; D not certain. CDR3 length: 12 residues. The germline gives CDR1 GTSNPN, CDR2 SVGIG (reference sequence). V was trimmed by 3 bases and J by 0 bases, leaving 6 bases between them.

The V gene is TRBV27, the J gene TRBJ2-6; TRBD1 is a possible D gene (6 bases). Germline V gene sequence: CDR1 MNHEY, CDR2 SMNVEV (reference sequence). This CDR3 contains 22 residues. Trimming stripped 0 bases from V and 3 bases from J, with 27 bases between. This CDR3 reads CASSLSRGFRVAADLGANVLTF. The CDR3 DNA is TGTGCCAGCAGTTTATCTAGGGGGTTTCGAGTGGCGGCTGATCTTGGGGCCAACGTCCTGACTTTC.

V gene TRBV5-1 combines with J gene TRBJ1-2; the D gene is possibly TRBD1 (6 bases). Per germline, CDR1 SGHRS and CDR2 YFSETQ. The CDR3 is 14 amino acids. V lost 1 base and J 3 bases, leaving 10 bases between the germline ends. The CDR3 loop reads CASSLKGDDYGYTF. The CDR3 DNA sequence: TGCGCCAGCAGCTTGAAGGGGGACGACTATGGCTACACCTTC.

The CDR3 bases are TGTGCCAGCAGCCCAATCGGATTGGCCTACGAGCAGTACTTC. Translated, it gives CASSPIGLAYEQYF. This chain uses TRBV7-2 with TRBJ2-7; D remains ambiguous. Germline values: CDR1 SGHTA, CDR2 FQGNSA. V lost 5 bases to trimming and J lost 2 bases, with 13 bases between them. The CDR3 length is 14 residues.

With regard to this clone: The junction differs from germline at one of its ends, possibly a read error. CDR3 amino acids: CASSIGGAANEKLFF. The CDR3 bases are TGTGCCAGTAGCATAGGGGGAGCGGCTAATGAAAAACTGTTTTTT. The chain carries TRBV19 and TRBJ1-4; D might be TRBD1 (6 bases). Germline V gene sequence: CDR1 LNHDA, CDR2 SQIVND (reference sequence). The CDR3 is 15 residues long.

V is TRBV7-2 and J is TRBJ2-1; D is possibly TRBD2 (6 bases). From germline, CDR1 is SGHTA and CDR2 FQGNSA. CDR3 size: 15 residues. Trimming cost V 7 bases and J 4 bases, with 17 bases left between them. CDR3 sequence (DNA): TGTGCCAGCACCTCTAGCGCGACCGTTTACAATGAGCAGTTCTTC. The encoded protein is CASTSSATVYNEQFF. The full variable domain, rest sourced from reference TRBV7-2 and TRBJ2-1, is GAGVSQSPSNKVTEKGKDVELRCDPISGHTALYWYRQSLGQGLEFLIYFQGNSAPDKSGLPSDRFSAERTGGSVSTLTIQRTQQEDSAVYLCASTSSATVYNEQFFGPGTRLTVL.

This clone was detected ten times or more. This sequence joins TRBV6-2 or TRBV6-3 and TRBJ2-1; 10 nucleotides line up with TRBD2. The length of the CDR3 is 18 residues. Germline V gene lookup returns CDR1 MNHEY and CDR2 SVGEGT. J gave up 4 bases and V 6 bases, and 15 bases lay outside the gene matches. The CDR3 region has the DNA TGTGCCAGCAGCCCTACATTTCTAGCGGGAGACCCGTACAATGAGCAGTTCTTC. It is translated as CASSPTFLAGDPYNEQFF.

The gene calls are TRBV5-1 and TRBJ2-5, with D possibly matching TRBD2 (6 bases). This CDR3 comprises 15 residues. Trimming cost V 1 base and J 3 bases, with 13 bases left between them. CDR1 is SGHRS, CDR2 YFSETQ, per germline. The CDR3 coding sequence is TGCGCCAGCAGCTTGTTTGCGGGGAGAAAAGAGACCCAGTACTTC. This codes for CASSLFAGRKETQYF.

The chain links TRBV15 to TRBJ2-5; 10 nucleotides agree with TRBD2. The V gene end was trimmed by 3 bases and the J gene end by 4 bases; junction bases not matched to a gene: 8. In germline, CDR1 is LNHNV, CDR2 YYDKDF (reference sequence). The CDR3 covers 16 residues. The CDR3 loop reads CATSRAPAGGPETQYF. The CDR3 nucleotides read TGTGCCACCAGCAGGGCCCCAGCGGGAGGGCCAGAGACCCAGTACTTC. The full variable domain, its missing parts supplied by reference TRBV15 and TRBJ2-5, is DAMVIQNPRYQVTQFGKPVTLSCSQTLNHNVMYWYQQKSSQAPKLLFHYYDKDFNNEADTPDNFQSRRPNTSFCFLDIRSPGLGDTAMYLCATSRAPAGGPETQYFGPGTRLLVL.